Listed here is a single T cell receptor (beta chain). Its antigen is still unknown. The data are from a study of beta chain features in type 1 diabetes. Each donor gave one heparinised blood draw averaging around 120 mL. Expressed TCRB transcripts were sequenced, since all the RNA that had been isolated was reverse transcribed. The table came from immunoSEQ multiplex PCR; TCRdb's copy has only in-frame clones and leaves some out. The profile shows 300,000 to 350,000 clones, approximately 15% of them singletons. Study-level findings and limits: VDJ junctions sequenced from type 1 diabetes patients showed fewer insertions and more deletions.

The specimen sequenced was central memory CD4+ T cells from blood. The sequence was obtained from a man aged 25-45 years in good health.

CDR3 amino acids: CASSAGVPGETQYF. CDR3 coding DNA: TGCGCCAGCAGCGCGGGGGTCCCCGGGGAGACCCAGTACTTC. The V gene is TRBV5-1, the J gene TRBJ2-5; 7 bases are shared with TRBD2. The CDR3 covers 14 residues. CDR1 and CDR2 from the germline V gene are SGHRS and YFSETQ. J lost 5 bases, V lost 4 bases, and 8 bases had no gene match. The variable domain in full, with the rest retrieved from reference TRBV5-1 and TRBJ2-5, is KAGVTQTPRYLIKTRGQQVTLSCSPISGHRSVSWYQQTPGQGLQFLFEYFSETQRNKGNFPGRFSGRQFSNSRSEMNVSTLELGDSALYLCASSAGVPGETQYFGPGTRLLVL.